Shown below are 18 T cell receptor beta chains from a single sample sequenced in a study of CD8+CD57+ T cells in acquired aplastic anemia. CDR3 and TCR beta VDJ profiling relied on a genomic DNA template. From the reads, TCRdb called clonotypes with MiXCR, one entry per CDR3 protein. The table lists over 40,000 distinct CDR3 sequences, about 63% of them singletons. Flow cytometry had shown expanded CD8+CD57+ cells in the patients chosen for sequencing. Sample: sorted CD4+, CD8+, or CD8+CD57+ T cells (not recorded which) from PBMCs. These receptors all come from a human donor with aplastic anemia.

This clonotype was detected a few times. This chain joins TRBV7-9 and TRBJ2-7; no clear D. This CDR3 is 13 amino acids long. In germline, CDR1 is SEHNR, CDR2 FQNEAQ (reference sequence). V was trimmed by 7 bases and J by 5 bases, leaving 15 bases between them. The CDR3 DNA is TGTGCCAGCACCCACGGAGCGTGGGACGAGCAGTACTTC. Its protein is CASTHGAWDEQYF.

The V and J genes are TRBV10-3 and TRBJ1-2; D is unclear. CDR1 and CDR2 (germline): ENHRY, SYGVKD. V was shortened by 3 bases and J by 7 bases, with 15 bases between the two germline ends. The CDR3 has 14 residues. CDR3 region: CAISEFPEAGGYTF. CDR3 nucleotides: TGTGCCATCAGTGAATTTCCCGAGGCGGGTGGCTACACCTTC.

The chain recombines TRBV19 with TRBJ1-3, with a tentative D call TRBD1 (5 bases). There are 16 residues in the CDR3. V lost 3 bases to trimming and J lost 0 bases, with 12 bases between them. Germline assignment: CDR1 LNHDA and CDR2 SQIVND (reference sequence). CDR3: CASSIRDLSSGNTIYF. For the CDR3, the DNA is TGTGCCAGTAGTATCAGGGATCTTTCCTCTGGAAACACCATATATTTT. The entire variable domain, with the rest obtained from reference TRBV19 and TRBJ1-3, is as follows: DGGITQSPKYLFRKEGQNVTLSCEQNLNHDAMYWYRQDPGQGLRLIYYSQIVNDFQKGDIAEGYSVSREKKESFPLTVTSAQKNPTAFYLCASSIRDLSSGNTIYFGEGSWLTVV.

The DNA for the CDR3 is TGTGCCAGTAGGTCCCAGGTTACCGCGAACACCGGGGAGCTGTTTTTT. Translating gives CASRSQVTANTGELFF. The rearrangement joins TRBV19 to TRBJ2-2; D is undetermined. The V end lost 6 bases, the J end lost 0 bases, and 14 bases lay between the germline ends. The CDR3 covers 16 residues. Looked up from germline, CDR1 is LNHDA and CDR2 is SQIVND (reference sequence). The full variable domain, with the rest looked up from reference TRBV19 and TRBJ2-2, is DGGITQSPKYLFRKEGQNVTLSCEQNLNHDAMYWYRQDPGQGLRLIYYSQIVNDFQKGDIAEGYSVSREKKESFPLTVTSAQKNPTAFYLCASRSQVTANTGELFFGEGSRLTVL.

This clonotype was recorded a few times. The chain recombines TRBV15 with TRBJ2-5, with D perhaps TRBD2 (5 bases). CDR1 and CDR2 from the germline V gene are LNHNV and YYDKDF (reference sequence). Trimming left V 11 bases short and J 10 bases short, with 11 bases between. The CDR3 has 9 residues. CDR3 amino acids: CAFSEGQYF. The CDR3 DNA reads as TGTGCCTTCAGCGAGGGCCAGTACTTC.

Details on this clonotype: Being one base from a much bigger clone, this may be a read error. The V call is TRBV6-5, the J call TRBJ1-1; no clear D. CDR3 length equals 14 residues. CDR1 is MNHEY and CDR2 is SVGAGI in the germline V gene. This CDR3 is CASSYGNLNTETFF. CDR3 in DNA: TGTGCCAGCAGTTACGGCAACTTGAACACTGAAACTTTCTTT.

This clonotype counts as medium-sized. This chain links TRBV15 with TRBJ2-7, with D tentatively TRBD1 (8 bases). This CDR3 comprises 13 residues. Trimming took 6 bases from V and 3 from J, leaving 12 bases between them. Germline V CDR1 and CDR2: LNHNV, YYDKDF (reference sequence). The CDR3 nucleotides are TGTGCCACCAGAACAGGGGGGGACTACGAGCAGTACTTC. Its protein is CATRTGGDYEQYF. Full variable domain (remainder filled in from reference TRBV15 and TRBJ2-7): DAMVIQNPRYQVTQFGKPVTLSCSQTLNHNVMYWYQQKSSQAPKLLFHYYDKDFNNEADTPDNFQSRRPNTSFCFLDIRSPGLGDTAMYLCATRTGGDYEQYFGPGTRLTVT.

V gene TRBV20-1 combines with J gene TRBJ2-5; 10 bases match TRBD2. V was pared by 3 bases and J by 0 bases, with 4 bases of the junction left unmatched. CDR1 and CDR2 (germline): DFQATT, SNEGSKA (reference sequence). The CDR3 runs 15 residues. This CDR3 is CSASPSGGYQETQYF. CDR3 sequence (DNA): TGCAGTGCTAGTCCTAGCGGGGGATACCAAGAGACCCAGTACTTC.

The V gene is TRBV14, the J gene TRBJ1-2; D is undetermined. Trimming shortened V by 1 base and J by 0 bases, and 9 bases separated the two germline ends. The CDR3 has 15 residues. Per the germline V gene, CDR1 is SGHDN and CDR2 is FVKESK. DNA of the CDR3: TGTGCCAGCAGCCAAGCGGAAGGAGCTAACTATGGCTACACCTTC. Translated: CASSQAEGANYGYTF.

CDR3 residues: CATSTTGDSNQPQHF. The CDR3 nucleotides are TGTGCCACCAGCACGACAGGGGATAGCAATCAGCCCCAGCATTTT. The genes are TRBV25-1 and TRBJ1-5; 8 bases map to TRBD1. CDR3 size: 15 residues. Germline lookup yields CDR1 MGHDK and CDR2 SYGVNS. The J segment lost 0 bases and the V segment lost 10 bases, leaving 8 bases of the junction unmatched. Variable domain in full (rest from reference TRBV25-1 and TRBJ1-5): EADIYQTPRYLVIGTGKKITLECSQTMGHDKMYWYQQDPGMELHLIHYSYGVNSTEKGDLSSESTVSRIRTEHFPLTLESARPSHTSQYLCATSTTGDSNQPQHFGDGTRLSIL.

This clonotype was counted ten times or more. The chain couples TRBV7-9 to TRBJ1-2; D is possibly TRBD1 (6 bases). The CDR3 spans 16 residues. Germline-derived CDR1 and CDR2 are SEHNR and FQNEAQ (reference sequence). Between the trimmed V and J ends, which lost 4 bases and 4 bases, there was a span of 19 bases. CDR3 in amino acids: CASSSSGQPPPYGYTF. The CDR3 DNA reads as TGTGCCAGCAGCTCATCTGGACAGCCACCACCCTATGGCTACACCTTC. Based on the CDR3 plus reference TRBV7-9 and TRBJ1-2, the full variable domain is DTGVSQNPRHKITKRGQNVTFRCDPISEHNRLYWYRQTLGQGPEFLTYFQNEAQLEKSRLLSDRFSAERPKGSFSTLEIQRTEQGDSAMYLCASSSSGQPPPYGYTFGSGTRLTVV.

The CDR3 DNA sequence: TGTGCCAGCAGTGAAGCAGGAAGCAATCAGCCCCAGCATTTT. Its protein product is CASSEAGSNQPQHF. The chain recombines TRBV2 with TRBJ1-5; D unresolved. The V and J ends lost 0 bases and 1 base respectively, with 4 bases between them. The CDR3 totals 14 residues. The germline V gene has CDR1 SNHLY and CDR2 FYNNEI.

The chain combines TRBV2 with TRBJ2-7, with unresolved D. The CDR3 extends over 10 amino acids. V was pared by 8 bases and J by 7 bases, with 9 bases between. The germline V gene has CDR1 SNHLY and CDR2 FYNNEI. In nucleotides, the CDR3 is TGTGCCAGCGGCCTCGGGGAGCAGTACTTC. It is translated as CASGLGEQYF.

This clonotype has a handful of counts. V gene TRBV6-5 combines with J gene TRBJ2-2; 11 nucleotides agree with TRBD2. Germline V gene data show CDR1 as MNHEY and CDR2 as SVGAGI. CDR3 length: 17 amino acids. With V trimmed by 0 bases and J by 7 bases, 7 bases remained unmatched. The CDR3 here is CASSYSISGGADGELFF. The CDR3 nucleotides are TGTGCCAGCAGTTACTCGATTAGCGGGGGGGCGGACGGGGAGCTGTTTTTT.

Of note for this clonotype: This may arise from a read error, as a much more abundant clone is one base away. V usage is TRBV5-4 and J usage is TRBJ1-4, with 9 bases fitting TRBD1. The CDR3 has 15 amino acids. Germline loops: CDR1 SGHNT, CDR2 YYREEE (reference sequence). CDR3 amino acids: CASSFRDRENGKLFF. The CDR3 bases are TGTGCCAGCAGCTTCCGGGACAGGGAGAATGGAAAACTGTTTTTT.

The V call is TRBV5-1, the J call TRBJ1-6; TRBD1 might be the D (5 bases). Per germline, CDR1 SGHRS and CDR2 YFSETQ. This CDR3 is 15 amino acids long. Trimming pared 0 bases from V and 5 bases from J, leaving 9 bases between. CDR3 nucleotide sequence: TGCGCCAGCAGCTTGGCCGGGACGGATAATTCACCCCTCCACTTT. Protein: CASSLAGTDNSPLHF.

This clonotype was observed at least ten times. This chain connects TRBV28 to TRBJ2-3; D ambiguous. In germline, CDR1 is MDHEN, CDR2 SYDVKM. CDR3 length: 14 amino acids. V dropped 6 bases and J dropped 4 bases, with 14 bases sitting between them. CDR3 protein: CASRETSRPDTQYF. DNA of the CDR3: TGTGCCAGCAGGGAAACGTCACGTCCAGATACGCAGTATTTT.

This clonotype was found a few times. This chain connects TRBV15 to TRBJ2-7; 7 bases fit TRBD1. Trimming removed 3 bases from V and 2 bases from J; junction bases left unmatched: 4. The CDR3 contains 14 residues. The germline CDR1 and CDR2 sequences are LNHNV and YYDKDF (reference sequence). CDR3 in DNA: TGTGCCACCAGCAGGGAACAGGGGACCTACGAGCAGTACTTC. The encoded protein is CATSREQGTYEQYF.